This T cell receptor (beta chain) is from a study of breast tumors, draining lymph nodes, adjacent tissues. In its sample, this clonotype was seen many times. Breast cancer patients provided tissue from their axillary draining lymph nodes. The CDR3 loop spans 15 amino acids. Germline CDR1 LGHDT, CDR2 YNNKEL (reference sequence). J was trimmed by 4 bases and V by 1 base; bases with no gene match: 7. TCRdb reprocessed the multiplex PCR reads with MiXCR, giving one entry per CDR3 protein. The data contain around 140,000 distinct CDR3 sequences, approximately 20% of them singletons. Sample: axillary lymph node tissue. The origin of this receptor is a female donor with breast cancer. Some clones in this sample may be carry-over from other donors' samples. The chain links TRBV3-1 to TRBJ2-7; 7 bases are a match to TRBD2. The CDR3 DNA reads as TGTGCCAGCAGCCAAGGGGGAGGGGCGTTATACGAGCAGTACTTC. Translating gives CASSQGGGALYEQYF.